This T cell receptor (beta chain) was found in a study of cytomegalovirus exposure and HLA in healthy donors. Vbeta (60) and Jbeta (13) primers were used in the PCR. Assay: immunoSEQ multiplex PCR; the TCRdb copy retains only in-frame clones and omits some. This table holds some 220,000 clones, around 83% found once. The length of the CDR3 is 13 residues. Looked up from germline, CDR1 is SQVTM and CDR2 is ANQGSEA. Losses at the gene ends were 7 bases for V and 4 bases for J; bases not matched to a gene: 9. This sequence was found in a girl aged 2-10 years in good health and CMV-seronegative. V and J are TRBV29-1 and TRBJ1-1, with TRBD1 matching over 7 bases. Sequenced material: PBMCs. For the CDR3, the DNA is TGCAGCGCAGCAGGGGGTTCATTCACTGAAGCTTTCTTT. Protein product: CSAAGGSFTEAFF. The whole variable domain, remainder taken from reference TRBV29-1 and TRBJ1-1, is SAVISQKPSRDICQRGTSLTIQCQVDSQVTMMFWYRQQPGQSLTLIATANQGSEATYESGFVIDKFPISRPNLTFSTLTVSNMSPEDSSIYLCSAAGGSFTEAFFGQGTRLTVV.